These T cell receptor beta chains were read from a single sample in a study of OX40 agonist ivuxolimab in advanced cancers. Profiled with immunoSEQ multiplex PCR; TCRdb holds only in-frame clones, not every one. The sample has fewer than 25,000 clones; 83% are singletons. This sample comprised CD4+ or CD8+ T cells sorted from blood, obtained in a trial of the OX40 agonist ivuxolimab. The receptor source for this set is an adult with an advanced solid tumor such as melanoma, head and neck, liver or kidney cancer. CDR3s include the opening cysteine and the closing phenylalanine or tryptophan. A D gene is named only where the DNA matches it firmly. The listing skips clone size in some rows; elsewhere it reads once, few, many or a size class.

>TRBV2|TRBJ1-5|-|TRBD1
TGTGCCAGCAGGGGACAGGGGTTCCAGCCCCAGCATTTT
CASRGQGFQPQHF
>TRBV28|TRBJ2-1|-|TRBD1
TGTGCCAGCAGTTGGATCCCCGGGACAGGGGGACGAGAGCAGTTCTTC
CASSWIPGTGGREQFF
>TRBV18|TRBJ2-1|-|-
TGTGCCAGCTCACCTGCTTACAATGAGCAGTTCTTC
CASSPAYNEQFF
>TRBV11-3|TRBJ2-1|-|-
TGTGCCAGCAGCTTACTAAGTGACTCCTACAATGAGCAGTTCTTC
CASSLLSDSYNEQFF
>TRBV14|TRBJ2-7|once|-
TGTGCCAGCAGCCCACCCGGCCGGGTGGGGGAGGACGAGCAGTACTTC
CASSPPGRVGEDEQYF
>TRBV11-2|TRBJ2-7|-|-
TGTGCCAGCAGCTCCCCCAGGGGCTACCACGAGCAGTACTTC
CASSSPRGYHEQYF
>TRBV11-1|TRBJ2-1|-|TRBD2
TGTGCCAGCAGCTTAGCCCCTCCCGGGGGCGGGAGGGCCCATGAGCAGTTCTTC
CASSLAPPGGGRAHEQFF
>TRBV9|TRBJ2-3|few|-
TGTGCCAGCAGCGCCTGGACTGACACAGATACGCAGTATTTT
CASSAWTDTDTQYF
>TRBV10-3|TRBJ2-3|-|TRBD2
TGTGCCATCAGTGCGTCAAGGAGCGGGGGAAGCACAGATACGCAGTATTTT
CAISASRSGGSTDTQYF
>TRBV2|TRBJ1-2|-|-
TGTGCCAGCAGTGAATATTATGCATCGAACTATGGCTACACCTTC
CASSEYYASNYGYTF
>TRBV7-9|TRBJ2-1|few|-
TGTGCCAGCAGCTTAGGGGTAGCGGCCTACAATGAGCAGTTCTTC
CASSLGVAAYNEQFF
>TRBV6-1|TRBJ1-1|-|-
TGTGCCAGCAGTCCGACAGGAGGCTGGACTGAAGCTTTCTTT
CASSPTGGWTEAFF
>TRBV6-6|TRBJ1-5|-|-
TGTGCCAGCAGCGAGGACGGAGATTCGAATCAGCCCCAGCATTTT
CASSEDGDSNQPQHF
>TRBV6-4|TRBJ2-4|-|TRBD1
TGTGCCAGCCAAGGGGGCGCTGCCAAAAACATTCAGTACTTC
CASQGGAAKNIQYF
>TRBV5-1|TRBJ2-6|-|TRBD1
TGCGCCAGCAGTTTTGCAGGGGGCGTTGGGGCCAACGTCCTGACTTTC
CASSFAGGVGANVLTF
>TRBV6-5|TRBJ2-7|-|TRBD2
TGTGCCAGCAGTTACTCAGCGGGAGGGTCCTACGAGCAGTACTTC
CASSYSAGGSYEQYF
>TRBV2|TRBJ1-1|-|-
TGTGCCACCCTCCGGGTTCTTGAAGCTTTCTTT
CATLRVLEAFF
>TRBV15|TRBJ2-7|few|TRBD1
TGTGCCACCAGCAGAGATGTAGGGGGCGGGTACGAGCAGTACTTC
CATSRDVGGGYEQYF
>TRBV7-2|TRBJ1-2|-|-
TGTGCCAGCAGCTTAGGAGCATTCGGGCAGGGGCTGAACTATGGCTACACCTTC
CASSLGAFGQGLNYGYTF
>TRBV7-9|TRBJ2-7|-|-
TGTGCCAGCAGCTCGGGGCTCCTGGGGTACTTC
CASSSGLLGYF
>TRBV27|TRBJ1-1|-|TRBD1
TGTGCCAGCAGAGGAACGGACAGGGGTGTCACTGAAGCTTTCTTT
CASRGTDRGVTEAFF
>TRBV5-1|TRBJ2-1|once|-
TGCGCCAGCAGCTTGGTGGGCCTCGCCGGTGAGCAGTTCTTC
CASSLVGLAGEQFF
>TRBV7-9|TRBJ2-7|-|TRBD1
TGTGCCAGCAGTCGACAGGGCTACGAGCAGTACTTC
CASSRQGYEQYF
>TRBV7-2|TRBJ2-3|-|-
TGTGCCAGCAGCTGGGACGGTGGGGATACGCAGTATTTT
CASSWDGGDTQYF
>TRBV4-1|TRBJ2-7|-|-
TGCGCCAGCAGCCCTAACCACCCCAGGGTCTACGAGCAGTACTTC
CASSPNHPRVYEQYF
>TRBV5-4|TRBJ1-2|few|-
TGTGCCAGCAGCATTCTATCGGACAGCTTCTATGGCTACACCTTC
CASSILSDSFYGYTF
>TRBV4-1|TRBJ2-1|-|-
TGCGCCAGCAGCCAAGGGACGGCCCGATACAATGAGCAGTTCTTC
CASSQGTARYNEQFF
>TRBV19|TRBJ2-7|-|TRBD2
TGTGCCAGTAGTATAGCCTCGGGACTAGGTTCCTACGAGCAGTACTTC
CASSIASGLGSYEQYF